This T cell receptor (beta chain) originates from a study of beta chain features in type 1 diabetes. This clone was counted a few times. What it recognizes is unknown. The CDR3 loop spans 10 amino acids. Trimming pared 8 bases from V and 3 bases from J, leaving 6 bases between. Germline V gene data show CDR1 as GTSNPN and CDR2 as SVGIG (reference sequence). Whole-study results and caveats: The similarity of naive, central memory and Treg TCRB repertoires appeared greater among patients than among healthy donors. When Type 1 diabetes patients were examined, their TCRB CDR3s proved moderately but significantly shorter in all four CD4+ subsets.

Every isolated RNA sample was fully reverse transcribed, so sequencing captured expressed TCRB transcripts. The average read count of naive, central memory and regulatory T cell samples was approximately 3.5 million. The table came from immunoSEQ multiplex PCR; TCRdb's copy has only in-frame clones and leaves some out. Of roughly 500,000 clones listed, about an eighth were seen once; the top ten hold about 0.042%. J is TRBJ2-3 and V is TRBV30; D is perhaps TRBD2 (5 bases). The TCR sequence derives from a young woman in good health. Sequencing used naive CD4+ T cells from blood. The CDR3: CASGTDTQYF. As DNA, the CDR3 is TGTGCCAGCGGAACAGATACGCAGTATTTT. The whole variable domain, filled in from reference TRBV30 and TRBJ2-3, reads SQTIHQWPATLVQPVGSPLSLECTVEGTSNPNLYWYRQAAGRGLQLLFYSVGIGQISSEVPQNLSASRPQDRQFILSSKKLLLSDSGFYLCASGTDTQYFGPGTRLTVL.